The TCR beta chain under discussion was sequenced for a study of beta chain features in type 1 diabetes. Reverse transcription of all isolated RNA meant that expressed TCRB transcripts were sequenced. The method was immunoSEQ multiplex PCR; TCRdb's version includes in-frame clones alone and lacks a portion of them. The repertoire includes 500,000 to 850,000 clones, more than 13% of them detected once, and around 0.04% sits in the top ten. Looked up from germline, CDR1 is MRHNA and CDR2 is SNTAGT. The CDR3 has 15 residues. Germline trimming cut 3 bases from V and 5 bases from J; bases unmatched to any gene: 5. Study-level points and caveats: Patients with type 1 diabetes showed fewer VDJ junction insertions and more deletions. Shortening of TCRB CDR3s, moderate but significant, appeared in all four CD4+ subsets of Type 1 diabetes patients.

On this clone: No antigen is known for it.

The chain recombines TRBV6-4 with TRBJ2-1, with 9 bases identical to TRBD2. The TCR sequence derives from a man between 18 and 35 years old with type 1 diabetes. The material sequenced was naive CD4+ T cells from blood. The CDR3 nucleotides read TGTGCCAGCAGTGAGCGGGGGGGCCGCGACAATGAGCAGTTCTTC. Its translation: CASSERGGRDNEQFF.